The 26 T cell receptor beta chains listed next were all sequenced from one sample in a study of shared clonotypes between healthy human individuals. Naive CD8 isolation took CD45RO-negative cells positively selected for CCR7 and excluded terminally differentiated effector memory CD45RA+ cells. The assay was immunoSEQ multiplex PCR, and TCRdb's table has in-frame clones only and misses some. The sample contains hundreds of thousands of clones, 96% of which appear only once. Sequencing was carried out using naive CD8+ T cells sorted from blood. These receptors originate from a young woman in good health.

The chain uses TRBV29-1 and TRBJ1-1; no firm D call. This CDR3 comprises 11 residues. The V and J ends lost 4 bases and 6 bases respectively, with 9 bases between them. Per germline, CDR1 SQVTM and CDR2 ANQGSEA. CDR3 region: CSVVAVAEAFF. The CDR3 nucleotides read TGCAGCGTTGTGGCGGTCGCTGAAGCTTTCTTT.

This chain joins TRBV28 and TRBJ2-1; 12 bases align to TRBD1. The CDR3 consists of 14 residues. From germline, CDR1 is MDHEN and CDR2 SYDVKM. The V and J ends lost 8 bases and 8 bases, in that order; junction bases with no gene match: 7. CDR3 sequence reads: CASAGTGGADEQFF. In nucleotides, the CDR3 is TGTGCCAGCGCTGGGACAGGGGGCGCGGATGAGCAGTTCTTC.

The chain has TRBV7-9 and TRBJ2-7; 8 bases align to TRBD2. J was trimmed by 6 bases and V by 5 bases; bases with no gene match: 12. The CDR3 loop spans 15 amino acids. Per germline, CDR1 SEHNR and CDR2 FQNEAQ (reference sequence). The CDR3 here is CASSAPGLDNSEQYF. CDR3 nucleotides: TGTGCCAGCAGCGCCCCGGGACTAGATAATAGCGAGCAGTACTTC.

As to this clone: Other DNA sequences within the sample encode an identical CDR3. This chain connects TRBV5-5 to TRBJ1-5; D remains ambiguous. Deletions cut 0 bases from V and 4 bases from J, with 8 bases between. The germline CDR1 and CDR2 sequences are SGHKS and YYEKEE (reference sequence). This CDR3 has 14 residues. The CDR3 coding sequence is TGTGCCAGCAGCTTGGCCTTGGGAAATCAGCCCCAGCATTTT. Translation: CASSLALGNQPQHF. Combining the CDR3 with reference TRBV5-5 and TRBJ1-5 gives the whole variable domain DAGVTQSPTHLIKTRGQQVTLRCSPISGHKSVSWYQQVLGQGPQFIFQYYEKEERGRGNFPDRFSARQFPNYSSELNVNALLLGDSALYLCASSLALGNQPQHFGDGTRLSIL.

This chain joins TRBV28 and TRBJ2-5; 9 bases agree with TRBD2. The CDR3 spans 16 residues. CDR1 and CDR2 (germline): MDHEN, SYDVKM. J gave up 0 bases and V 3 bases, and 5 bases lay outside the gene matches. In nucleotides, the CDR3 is TGTGCCAGCAGTTTTCACAGCGGGAGGTACCAAGAGACCCAGTACTTC. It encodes CASSFHSGRYQETQYF.

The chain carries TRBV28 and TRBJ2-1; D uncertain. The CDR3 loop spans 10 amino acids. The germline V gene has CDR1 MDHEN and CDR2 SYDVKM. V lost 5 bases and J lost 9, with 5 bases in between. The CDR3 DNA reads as TGTGCCAGCAGTACGACTGAGCAGTTCTTC. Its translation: CASSTTEQFF.

In DNA form, the CDR3 reads TGTGCCAGCAGCGAGGAGGGGGATTACTATGGCTACACCTTC. Encoded protein: CASSEEGDYYGYTF. The chain joins TRBV11-2 to TRBJ1-2, with a possible D match to TRBD1 (6 bases). In germline, CDR1 is SGHAT, CDR2 FQNNGV. V was pared by 5 bases and J by 3 bases, with 13 bases between. The CDR3 is 14 amino acids. The variable domain in full, with the rest retrieved from reference TRBV11-2 and TRBJ1-2, is EAGVAQSPRYKIIEKRQSVAFWCNPISGHATLYWYQQILGQGPKLLIQFQNNGVVDDSQLPKDRFSAERLKGVDSTLKIQPAKLEDSAVYLCASSEEGDYYGYTFGSGTRLTVV.

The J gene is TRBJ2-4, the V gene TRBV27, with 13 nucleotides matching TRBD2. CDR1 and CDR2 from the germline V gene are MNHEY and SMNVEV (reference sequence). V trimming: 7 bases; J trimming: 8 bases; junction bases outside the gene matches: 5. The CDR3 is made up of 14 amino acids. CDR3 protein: CASKLAGGGYIQYF. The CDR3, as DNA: TGTGCCAGCAAACTAGCGGGAGGGGGGTACATTCAGTACTTC.

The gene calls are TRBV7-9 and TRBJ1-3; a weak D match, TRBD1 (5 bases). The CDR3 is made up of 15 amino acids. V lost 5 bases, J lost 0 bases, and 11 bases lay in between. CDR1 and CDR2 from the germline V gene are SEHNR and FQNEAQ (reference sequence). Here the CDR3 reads CASSPQAVSGNTIYF. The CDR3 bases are TGTGCCAGCAGCCCACAGGCTGTCTCTGGAAACACCATATATTTT. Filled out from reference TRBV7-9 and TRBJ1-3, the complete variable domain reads DTGVSQNPRHKITKRGQNVTFRCDPISEHNRLYWYRQTLGQGPEFLTYFQNEAQLEKSRLLSDRFSAERPKGSFSTLEIQRTEQGDSAMYLCASSPQAVSGNTIYFGEGSWLTVV.

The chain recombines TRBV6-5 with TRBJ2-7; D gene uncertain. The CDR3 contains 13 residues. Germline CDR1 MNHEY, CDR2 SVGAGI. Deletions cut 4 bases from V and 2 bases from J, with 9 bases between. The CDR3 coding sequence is TGTGCCAGCAGTTCGGTCTTTCCCTACGAGCAGTACTTC. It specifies CASSSVFPYEQYF.

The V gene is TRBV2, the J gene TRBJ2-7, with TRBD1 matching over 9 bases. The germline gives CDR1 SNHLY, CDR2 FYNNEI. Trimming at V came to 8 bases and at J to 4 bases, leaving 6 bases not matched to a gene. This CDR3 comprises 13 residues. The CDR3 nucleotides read TGTGCCAGCGGCTGGGGACAGGGTTACGAGCAGTACTTC. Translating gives CASGWGQGYEQYF. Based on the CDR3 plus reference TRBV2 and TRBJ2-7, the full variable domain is EPEVTQTPSHQVTQMGQEVILRCVPISNHLYFYWYRQILGQKVEFLVSFYNNEISEKSEIFDDQFSVERPDGSNFTLKIRSTKLEDSAMYFCASGWGQGYEQYFGPGTRLTVT.

CDR3 protein: CASSLIRSGEQYF. DNA for the CDR3: TGTGCCAGCAGTCTCATAAGGTCGGGAGAGCAGTACTTC. J is TRBJ2-7 and V is TRBV28, with D perhaps TRBD2 (5 bases). CDR1 is MDHEN and CDR2 is SYDVKM in the germline V gene. The CDR3 is 13 amino acids. Trimming cost V 5 bases and J 7 bases, with 15 bases left between them.

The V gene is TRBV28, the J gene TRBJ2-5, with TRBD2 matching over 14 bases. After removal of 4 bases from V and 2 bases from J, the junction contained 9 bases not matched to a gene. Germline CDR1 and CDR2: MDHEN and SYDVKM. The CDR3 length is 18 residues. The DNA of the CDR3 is TGTGCCAGCAGTTCGGGACTAGCGGGAGAAGGATTACAAGAGACCCAGTACTTC. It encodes CASSSGLAGEGLQETQYF.

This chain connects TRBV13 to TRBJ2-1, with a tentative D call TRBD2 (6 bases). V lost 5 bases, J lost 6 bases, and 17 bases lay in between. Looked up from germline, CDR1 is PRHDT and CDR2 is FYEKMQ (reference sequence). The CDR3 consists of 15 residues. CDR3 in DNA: TGTGCCAGCAGCCGTGGCCCTAGCGCAACCAATGAGCAGTTCTTC. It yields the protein CASSRGPSATNEQFF.

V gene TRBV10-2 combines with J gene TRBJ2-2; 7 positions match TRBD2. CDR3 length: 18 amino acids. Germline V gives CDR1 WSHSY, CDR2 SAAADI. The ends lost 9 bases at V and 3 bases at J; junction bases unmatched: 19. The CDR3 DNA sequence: TGCGCCAGTGGGGGTGGGAGGGCCTTATCGGCCCACACCGGGGAGCTGTTTTTT. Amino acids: CASGGGRALSAHTGELFF.

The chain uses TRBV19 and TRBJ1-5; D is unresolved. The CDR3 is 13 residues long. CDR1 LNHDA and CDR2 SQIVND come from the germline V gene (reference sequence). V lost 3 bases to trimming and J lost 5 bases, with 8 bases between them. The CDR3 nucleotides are TGTGCCAGTAGTATGATCCTTTATCAGCCCCAGCATTTT. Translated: CASSMILYQPQHF.

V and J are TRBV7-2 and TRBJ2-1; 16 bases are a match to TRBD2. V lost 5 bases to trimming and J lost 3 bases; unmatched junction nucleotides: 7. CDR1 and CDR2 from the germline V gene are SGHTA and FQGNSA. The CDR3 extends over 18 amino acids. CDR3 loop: CASSPGLAGGWGYNEQFF. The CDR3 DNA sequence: TGTGCCAGCAGCCCGGGACTAGCGGGAGGGTGGGGCTACAATGAGCAGTTCTTC. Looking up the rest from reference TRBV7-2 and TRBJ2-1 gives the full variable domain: GAGVSQSPSNKVTEKGKDVELRCDPISGHTALYWYRQSLGQGLEFLIYFQGNSAPDKSGLPSDRFSAERTGGSVSTLTIQRTQQEDSAVYLCASSPGLAGGWGYNEQFFGPGTRLTVL.

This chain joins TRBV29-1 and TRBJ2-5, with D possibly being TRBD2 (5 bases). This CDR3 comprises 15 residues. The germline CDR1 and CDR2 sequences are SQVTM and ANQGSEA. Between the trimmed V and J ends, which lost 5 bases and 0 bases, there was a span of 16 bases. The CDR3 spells CSVIALDLYQETQYF. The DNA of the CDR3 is TGCAGCGTTATAGCCTTGGACTTGTACCAAGAGACCCAGTACTTC. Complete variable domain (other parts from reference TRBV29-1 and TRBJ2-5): SAVISQKPSRDICQRGTSLTIQCQVDSQVTMMFWYRQQPGQSLTLIATANQGSEATYESGFVIDKFPISRPNLTFSTLTVSNMSPEDSSIYLCSVIALDLYQETQYFGPGTRLLVL.

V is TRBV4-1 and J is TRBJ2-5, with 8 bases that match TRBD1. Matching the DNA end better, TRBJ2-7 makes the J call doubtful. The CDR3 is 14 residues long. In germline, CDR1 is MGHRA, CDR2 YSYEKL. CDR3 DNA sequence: TGCGCCAGCAGCCAAGGCAGGGGGCAGTACGAGCAGTACTTC. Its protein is CASSQGRGQYEQYF.

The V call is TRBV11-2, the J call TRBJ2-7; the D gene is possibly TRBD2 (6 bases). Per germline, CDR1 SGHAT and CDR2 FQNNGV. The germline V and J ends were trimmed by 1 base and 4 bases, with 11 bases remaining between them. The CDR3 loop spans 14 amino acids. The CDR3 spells CASSLAGRWYEQYF. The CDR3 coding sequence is TGTGCCAGCAGCTTAGCTGGGAGGTGGTACGAGCAGTACTTC.

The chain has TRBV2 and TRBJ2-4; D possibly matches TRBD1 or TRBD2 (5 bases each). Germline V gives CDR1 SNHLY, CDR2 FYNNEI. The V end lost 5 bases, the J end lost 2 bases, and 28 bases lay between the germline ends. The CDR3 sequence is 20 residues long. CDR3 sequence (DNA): TGTGCCAGCAGTTCAAGGGACGCTGGGGATAGGGGCTATCCCAAAAACATTCAGTACTTC. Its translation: CASSSRDAGDRGYPKNIQYF.

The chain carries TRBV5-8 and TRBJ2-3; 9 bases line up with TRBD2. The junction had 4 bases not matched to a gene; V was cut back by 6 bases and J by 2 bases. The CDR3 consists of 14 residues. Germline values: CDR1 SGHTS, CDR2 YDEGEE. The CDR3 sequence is CASNVAGVTDTQYF. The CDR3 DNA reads TGTGCCAGCAATGTAGCGGGAGTCACAGATACGCAGTATTTT.

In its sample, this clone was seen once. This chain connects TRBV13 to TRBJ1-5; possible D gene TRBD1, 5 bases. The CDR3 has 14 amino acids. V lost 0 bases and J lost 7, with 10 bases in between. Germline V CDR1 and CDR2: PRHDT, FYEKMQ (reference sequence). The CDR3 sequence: CASSLGQGGQPQHF. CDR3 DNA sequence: TGTGCCAGCAGCTTAGGCCAGGGTGGACAGCCCCAGCATTTT.

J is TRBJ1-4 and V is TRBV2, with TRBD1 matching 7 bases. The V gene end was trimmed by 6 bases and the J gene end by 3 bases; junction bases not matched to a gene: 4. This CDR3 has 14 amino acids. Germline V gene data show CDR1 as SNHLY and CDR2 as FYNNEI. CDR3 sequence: CASRDRAANEKLFF. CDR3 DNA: TGTGCCAGCAGAGACAGGGCGGCTAATGAAAAACTGTTTTTT.

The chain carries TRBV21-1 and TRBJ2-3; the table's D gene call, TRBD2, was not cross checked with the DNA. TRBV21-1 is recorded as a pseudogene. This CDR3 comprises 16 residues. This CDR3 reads CASSKLGSSITDTQYF. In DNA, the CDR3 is TGTGCCAGCAGCAAACTAGGCTCTAGCATCACAGATACGCAGTATTTT.

In nucleotides, the CDR3 is TGTGCCAGCAGCCCCCAAGGACTAGCGGGAGACTACGAGCAGTACTTC. Translating it yields CASSPQGLAGDYEQYF. The chain employs TRBV4-2 and TRBJ2-5; 13 nucleotides line up with TRBD2. The J call may be mistaken, given a closer DNA end match to TRBJ2-7. CDR1 is LGHNA and CDR2 is YNFKEQ in the germline V gene. This CDR3 spans 16 amino acids.